Presented here are 15 T cell receptor beta chains from one specimen sequenced in a study of metastatic and nonmetastatic thyroid tumors. No patient had received any treatment before thyroid surgery. TCRdb re-clonotyped the PCR reads through MiXCR. The sample shows about 16,000 clones, about 35% of them seen only once. Sequencing was performed on tumor tissue. The receptor source for this set is a female donor with papillary thyroid cancer or a benign thyroid nodule (not recorded which). Some clones in this sample may be carry-over from other donors' samples.

This clone was picked up many times. The rearrangement joins TRBV28 to TRBJ2-2; D not certain. CDR1 is MDHEN, CDR2 SYDVKM, per germline. V was cut by 4 bases and J by 8 bases, with 5 bases left in between. The CDR3 is 11 amino acids. Written as DNA, the CDR3 is TGTGCCAGCAGTTCTTGGGGGGAGCTGTTTTTT. Translation gives CASSSWGELFF.

The sample holds a few counts of this clone. The chain uses TRBV15 and TRBJ2-3; 9 bases map to TRBD2. J gave up 5 bases and V 0 bases, and 12 bases lay outside the gene matches. The CDR3 runs 18 residues. Germline assignment: CDR1 LNHNV and CDR2 YYDKDF (reference sequence). This chain's CDR3 is CATSRDTLAGGPEDTQYF. DNA for the CDR3: TGTGCCACCAGCAGAGATACATTGGCGGGAGGGCCCGAAGATACGCAGTATTTT.

V usage is TRBV4-2 and J usage is TRBJ1-5; D is unresolved. V was clipped by 0 bases and J by 6 bases, with 18 bases between them. CDR3 length: 17 amino acids. Per the germline V gene, CDR1 is LGHNA and CDR2 is YNFKEQ. CDR3 protein: CASSQDASRERGQPQHF. Here the CDR3 DNA reads TGTGCCAGCAGCCAAGACGCCTCCCGGGAGCGGGGTCAGCCCCAGCATTTT.

The chain combines TRBV2 with TRBJ2-3, with TRBD2 as a possible D gene (5 bases). The germline gives CDR1 SNHLY, CDR2 FYNNEI. The CDR3 has 12 residues. Trimming left V 8 bases short and J 5 bases short, with 11 bases between. This chain's CDR3 is CASDGGGDTQYF. As DNA, the CDR3 is TGTGCCAGCGACGGAGGAGGAGATACGCAGTATTTT.

DNA for the CDR3: TGCAGTGCTAGACTTGGGGACTACGAGCAGTACTTC. This gives the protein CSARLGDYEQYF. The rearrangement joins TRBV20-1 to TRBJ2-7; unclear D gene. Trimming cost V 2 bases and J 3 bases, with 8 bases left between them. CDR1 is DFQATT and CDR2 is SNEGSKA in the germline V gene (reference sequence). This CDR3 is built from 12 residues.

The V gene is TRBV6-1, the J gene TRBJ2-7; D unresolved. The CDR3 consists of 16 residues. V dropped 3 bases and J dropped 1 base, with 16 bases sitting between them. The germline CDR1 and CDR2 sequences are MNHNS and SASEGT. The CDR3 DNA reads as TGTGCCAGCAGTGACACCCTCCTAGACCCTTCCTACGAGCAGTACTTC. It yields the protein CASSDTLLDPSYEQYF.

This clone was counted a single time. The chain couples TRBV3-1 to TRBJ2-1, with 7 bases fitting TRBD2. V trimming: 7 bases; J trimming: 14 bases; junction bases outside the gene matches: 14. Looked up from germline, CDR1 is LGHDT and CDR2 is YNNKEL (reference sequence). The CDR3 is 13 amino acids. The CDR3 DNA reads as TGTGCCAGCACCCCAACCCAGTCCGGGAGGAAGTTCTTC. This encodes CASTPTQSGRKFF.

This clone was seen a few times. The V and J genes are TRBV7-6 and TRBJ2-7; 9 bases map to TRBD1. The CDR3 runs to 14 residues. Germline V CDR1 and CDR2: SGHVS, FNYEAQ. With V trimmed by 1 base and J by 6 bases, 4 bases remained unmatched. The CDR3 protein is CASSLGTGVPEQYF. The CDR3, as DNA: TGTGCCAGCAGCTTAGGGACAGGGGTTCCCGAGCAGTACTTC.

This clone was seen at least ten times. The V and J genes are TRBV19 and TRBJ2-5; D not certain. Germline assignment: CDR1 LNHDA and CDR2 SQIVND (reference sequence). This CDR3 has 13 amino acids. The V gene lost 3 bases and the J gene lost 7 bases, with 12 bases spanning the gap. The CDR3 bases are TGTGCCAGTAGTATGACCCACCGCGGGACCCAGTACTTC. Translating it yields CASSMTHRGTQYF.

By share, this clone ranks as medium-sized (0.01 to 0.1%). The chain uses TRBV2 and TRBJ2-7; 10 bases are a match to TRBD1. The CDR3 has 14 amino acids. The ends lost 8 bases at V and 1 base at J; junction bases unmatched: 5. CDR1 and CDR2 (germline): SNHLY, FYNNEI. CDR3: CASVRTGGSYEQYF. Here the CDR3 DNA reads TGTGCCAGCGTTCGGACAGGGGGATCCTACGAGCAGTACTTC.

This clone was detected a few times. This chain connects TRBV6-2 or TRBV6-3 to TRBJ2-6; 7 bases are a match to TRBD1. The CDR3 runs 18 residues. The V gene end was trimmed by 0 bases and the J gene end by 2 bases; junction bases not matched to a gene: 7. Germline V gene data show CDR1 as MNHEY and CDR2 as SVGEGT. The CDR3: CASSYSMRGGAGANVLTF. CDR3 DNA: TGTGCCAGCAGTTACTCGATGCGAGGGGGCGCTGGGGCCAACGTCCTGACTTTC.

The table lists this clone with many counts. The chain has TRBV4-2 and TRBJ2-1; 8 nucleotides line up with TRBD2. CDR3 length: 16 residues. The V gene end was trimmed by 0 bases and the J gene end by 0 bases; junction bases not matched to a gene: 1. The germline gives CDR1 LGHNA, CDR2 YNFKEQ. CDR3 sequence reads: CASSQDGLASYNEQFF. The DNA of the CDR3 is TGTGCCAGCAGCCAAGATGGACTAGCCTCCTACAATGAGCAGTTCTTC.

This clone was detected a few times. This likely comes from a read error, as the CDR3 has no conserved phenylalanine or tryptophan at its end. CDR3 amino acids: CASGRMNTGKLFL. DNA of the CDR3: TGTGCCAGCGGCAGGATGAACACCGGGAAGCTGTTTTTA. This chain uses TRBV28 with TRBJ2-2, with D possibly being TRBD2 (5 bases). CDR3 size: 13 residues. Germline loops: CDR1 MDHEN, CDR2 SYDVKM.

This clone was detected many times. The V and J genes are TRBV4-2 and TRBJ2-1; 7 nucleotides align to TRBD2. The CDR3 has 16 residues. The germline V gene has CDR1 LGHNA and CDR2 YNFKEQ. V gave up 0 bases and J gave up 2 bases; unmatched junction bases: 4. CDR3 bases: TGTGCCAGCAGCCAAGAAGCGAGCGGGGCCTACAATGAGCAGTTCTTC. This sequence encodes CASSQEASGAYNEQFF.

The sample holds a few counts of this clone. The chain links TRBV28 to TRBJ1-2; D perhaps matches TRBD1 (5 bases). The CDR3 spans 13 residues. Per germline, CDR1 MDHEN and CDR2 SYDVKM. Trimming removed 4 bases from V and 8 bases from J, with 14 bases in between. In DNA, the CDR3 is TGTGCCAGCAGTTCTCGCCAGGGAGGCGGCTACACCTTC. Translation: CASSSRQGGGYTF.